Included here is one T cell receptor beta chain sequence, with context. These data come from a study of blood T cell repertoires in COVID-19. Study overall: Spain, Italy and the United States supplied samples that represented acute and convalescent COVID-19. PBMCs, B-cell-depleted T cells, or T cells were the source of the cDNA or gDNA that made up the material.

The V gene's germline CDR1 is DFQATT and CDR2 SNEGSKA (reference sequence). V lost 4 bases to trimming and J lost 7 bases, with 9 bases between them. The CDR3 consists of 11 residues. Per the original methods: Amplified reference gene primers provided the basis for estimating nucleated cell counts. Produced via immunoSEQ multiplex PCR; TCRdb's table is partial and in-frame only. V and J calls and clone size follow that table, whereas D and trimming were derived from the DNA. This repertoire shows some 230,000 clones, 86% found once; its top ten account for 2% to 2.5%. The genes are TRBV20-1 and TRBJ2-3; no clear D gene. This sequence was found in a man younger than 45 who had recovered from COVID-19. The source material was peripheral blood. The CDR3 nucleotides read TGCAGTGCTACGCTAGGAAATACGCAGTATTTT. Residues: CSATLGNTQYF.